This is a list of T cell receptor beta chains from one sample in a study of CD8+ T cells in alopecia areata. Data came from immunoSEQ multiplex PCR; TCRdb stores just in-frame clones and leaves some out. This sample has about 220,000 clones, with more than 45% found just once. The sample was CD4+ T cells sorted from blood, taken at week 4, from a patient treated with tofacitinib. The source of these receptors is a human donor with alopecia areata. The CDR3 runs from the conserved cysteine through the conserved F or W. Fields, in order: J gene, clone size, V gene, D gene, CDR3 DNA, CDR3 protein. The D gene is left open where the match is weak. Clone size, where shown, is once, few, many, or a class for clones that have expanded.

TRBJ2-7 | NA | TRBV27 | TRBD1 | TGTGCCAGCAGTCCCGTGACAGGGGGCAACGAGCAGTACTTC | CASSPVTGGNEQYF
TRBJ1-1 | NA | TRBV29-1 | NA | TGCAGCGTTGCGGGACCCCGGGCGACCACTGAAGCTTTCTTT | CSVAGPRATTEAFF
TRBJ2-3 | NA | TRBV7-8 | TRBD2 | TGTGCCAGCAGCTTAGAAAACCTAGCGGGGGCCTACACAGATACGCAGTATTTT | CASSLENLAGAYTDTQYF
TRBJ2-1 | NA | TRBV14 | TRBD2 | TGTGCCAGCAGCTTAATATCCGGGACTAGCTTCAATGAGCAGTTCTTC | CASSLISGTSFNEQFF
TRBJ2-7 | many | TRBV12-5 | NA | TGTGCTAGTGGTTTGATAGTCTCCCGGGACGGCGAGCAGTACTTC | CASGLIVSRDGEQYF
TRBJ2-3 | once | TRBV15 | NA | TGTGCCACCAAGGGCGGGATCACAGATACGCAGTATTTT | CATKGGITDTQYF
TRBJ1-6 | NA | TRBV18 | TRBD1 | TGTGCCAGCTCACCCGGACAGGAGAATTCACCCCTCCACTTT | CASSPGQENSPLHF
TRBJ1-1 | NA | TRBV30 | NA | TGTGCCTGGATCTCGACTGAAGCTTTCTTT | CAWISTEAFF
TRBJ1-6 | few | TRBV6-5 | NA | TGTGCCAGCAATGCCGGAACTTCGGGTAGCTCACCCCTCCACTTT | CASNAGTSGSSPLHF
TRBJ1-6 | NA | TRBV27 | TRBD1 | TGTGCCAGCAGTGAGGGGACAGTTTATAATTCACCCCTCCACTTT | CASSEGTVYNSPLHF
TRBJ1-5 | few | TRBV19 | NA | TGTGCCAGTAGTCCTCGGTGGGGGGGCTTAGATCAGCCCCAGCATTTT | CASSPRWGGLDQPQHF
TRBJ1-2 | NA | TRBV6-5 | NA | TGTGCCAGCAGTGACCGAATAGGGGGCTACACCTTC | CASSDRIGGYTF
TRBJ2-5 | NA | TRBV7-6 | NA | TGTGCCAGCAGCCGAAACCAACCTCGGGTACTAGAGACCCAGTACTTC | CASSRNQPRVLETQYF
TRBJ2-1 | NA | TRBV29-1 | TRBD1 | TGCAGCGTGGAAGGAGGACAGGGGTCCTACAATGAGCAGTTCTTC | CSVEGGQGSYNEQFF
TRBJ1-5 | NA | TRBV5-1 | NA | TGCGCCAGCAGCTTGGAGGGGAGCAATCAGCCCCAGCATTTT | CASSLEGSNQPQHF
TRBJ1-1 | NA | TRBV29-1 | TRBD1 | TGCAGCGTCAGGGGGCGAATGAACACTGAAGCTTTCTTT | CSVRGRMNTEAFF
TRBJ1-2 | NA | TRBV5-1 | NA | TGCGCCAGCAGCATACTGACAGTTCACGATGGCTACACCTTC | CASSILTVHDGYTF
TRBJ2-5 | NA | TRBV10-3 | NA | TGTGCCATCAGTGATAGCGTCATTGGGGGGGAGACCCAGTACTTC | CAISDSVIGGETQYF